The T cell receptor beta chain under discussion was sequenced for a study of monozygotic twins with inflammatory bowel disease. Germline V CDR1 and CDR2: DFQATT, SNEGSKA (reference sequence). CDR3 length equals 14 residues. With the 5' RACE reads reprocessed, TCRdb shows one record per CDR3 protein and no DNA. This listing includes about 330,000 distinct CDR3 sequences. The chain employs TRBV20-1 and TRBJ2-7; TCRdb indicates TRBD2, and absent DNA this call remains unverified. The sequence came from a human donor with ulcerative colitis or Crohn's disease, or a healthy co-twin of an affected twin (not recorded which). The specimen was blood. The CDR3 here is CSARATTSLDEQYF.